These 11 T cell receptor beta chains came from one sample sequenced in a study of blood T cell repertoires in COVID-19. Some clones are missing from TCRdb's copy, which holds only in-frame ones; the method was immunoSEQ multiplex PCR. The sample lists roughly 290,000 clones; 75% to 95% were seen once. Source material: peripheral blood. The source of these receptors is a woman under 40 with COVID-19, enrolled during active disease.

This chain's CDR3 is CASSTAPGGLDEQFF. In DNA form, the CDR3 reads TGTGCCAGCAGCACCGCCCCAGGAGGGCTCGATGAGCAGTTCTTC. J is TRBJ2-1 and V is TRBV7-3, with D perhaps matching TRBD2 (6 bases). The CDR3 totals 15 residues. V lost 5 bases, J lost 8 bases, and 19 bases lay in between. The germline V gene encodes CDR1 SGHTA and CDR2 FQGTGA.

V is TRBV11-2 and J is TRBJ2-2; 8 bases are shared with TRBD2. CDR1 is SGHAT and CDR2 is FQNNGV in the germline V gene. V lost 2 bases and J lost 4; bases outside the gene matches: 3. The CDR3 covers 15 residues. CDR3 coding DNA: TGTGCCAGCAGCTTAAGCGGGAGAGGCACCGGGGAGCTGTTTTTT. Its translation is CASSLSGRGTGELFF.

J is TRBJ2-7 and V is TRBV2; 13 bases agree with TRBD2. The V gene's germline CDR1 is SNHLY and CDR2 FYNNEI. The CDR3 covers 15 residues. J gave up 2 bases and V 6 bases, and 4 bases lay outside the gene matches. The CDR3 DNA follows: TGTGCCAGCAGCAGGGGACTAGCGGGGCCCTACGAGCAGTACTTC. Translated: CASSRGLAGPYEQYF.

This rearrangement joins TRBV6-5 to TRBJ1-6; the D is unclear. The germline V gene has CDR1 MNHEY and CDR2 SVGAGI. V dropped 0 bases and J dropped 10 bases, with 7 bases sitting between them. This CDR3 region has 13 residues. The chain's CDR3 is CASSYSLDSPLHF. CDR3 nucleotides: TGTGCCAGCAGTTACTCCCTAGACTCACCCCTCCACTTT.

V usage is TRBV9 and J usage is TRBJ2-3; no reliable D call. The CDR3 consists of 13 residues. V shed 2 bases and J shed 2 bases, with 6 bases lying between them. The germline gives CDR1 SGDLS, CDR2 YYNGEE. CDR3 region: CASSVQITDTQYF. CDR3 coding DNA: TGTGCCAGCAGCGTCCAAATCACAGATACGCAGTATTTT.

The rearrangement links TRBV29-1 to TRBJ1-2, with 8 bases that match TRBD1. V gave up 8 bases and J gave up 2 bases; unmatched junction bases: 13. This CDR3 spans 15 amino acids. Looked up from germline, CDR1 is SQVTM and CDR2 is ANQGSEA. This CDR3 reads CSTTSRDRHNYGYTF. The CDR3 region has the DNA TGCAGCACCACCTCCCGGGACAGGCACAACTATGGCTACACCTTC.

The chain is built from TRBV7-3 and TRBJ2-5, with 7 bases matching TRBD2. Losses at the gene ends were 5 bases for V and 8 bases for J; bases not matched to a gene: 8. This CDR3 is 13 amino acids long. Germline V gene lookup returns CDR1 SGHTA and CDR2 FQGTGA. The CDR3 nucleotides read TGTGCCAGCAGCCGGGCCCGGGAGGAAACCCAGTACTTC. This encodes CASSRAREETQYF.

The chain recombines TRBV12-3 or TRBV12-4 with TRBJ1-2; 10 bases are shared with TRBD1. This CDR3 is 13 amino acids long. With V trimmed by 7 bases and J by 7 bases, 6 bases remained unmatched. CDR3 protein: CASTWDRGSGYTF. The CDR3 DNA is TGTGCCAGCACCTGGGACAGGGGAAGTGGCTACACCTTC.

This clone was picked up one time. This chain connects TRBV9 to TRBJ2-1; no firm D call. This CDR3 spans 18 amino acids. Trimming took off 3 bases at V and 4 bases at J, with 23 bases between the two ends. CDR1 is SGDLS, CDR2 YYNGEE, per germline. The CDR3 sequence: CASSAPHAEPRSYNEQFF. The CDR3 coding sequence is TGTGCCAGCAGCGCTCCCCACGCGGAGCCCCGAAGTTACAATGAGCAGTTCTTC. Filled out from reference TRBV9 and TRBJ2-1, the complete variable domain reads DSGVTQTPKHLITATGQRVTLRCSPRSGDLSVYWYQQSLDQGLQFLIQYYNGEERAKGNILERFSAQQFPDLHSELNLSSLELGDSALYFCASSAPHAEPRSYNEQFFGPGTRLTVL.

V is TRBV3-1 (or the pseudogene TRBV3-2) and J is TRBJ2-3, with D maybe TRBD2 (5 bases). CDR1 is LGHDT, CDR2 YNNKEL, per germline (reference sequence). The V end lost 2 bases, the J end lost 4 bases, and 16 bases lay between the germline ends. The CDR3 totals 16 residues. The CDR3 sequence: CASSQTRPPRPDTQYF. CDR3 sequence (DNA): TGTGCCAGCAGCCAAACTAGGCCACCACGCCCAGATACGCAGTATTTT.

This clone has a handful of counts. The rearrangement joins TRBV2 to TRBJ1-1; D is unresolved. The germline CDR1 and CDR2 sequences are SNHLY and FYNNEI. Deletions cut 3 bases from V and 5 bases from J, with 10 bases between. This CDR3 region has 13 residues. CDR3 sequence (DNA): TGTGCCAGCAGTGAGCGGGGTCAAACTGAAGCTTTCTTT. As protein: CASSERGQTEAFF.